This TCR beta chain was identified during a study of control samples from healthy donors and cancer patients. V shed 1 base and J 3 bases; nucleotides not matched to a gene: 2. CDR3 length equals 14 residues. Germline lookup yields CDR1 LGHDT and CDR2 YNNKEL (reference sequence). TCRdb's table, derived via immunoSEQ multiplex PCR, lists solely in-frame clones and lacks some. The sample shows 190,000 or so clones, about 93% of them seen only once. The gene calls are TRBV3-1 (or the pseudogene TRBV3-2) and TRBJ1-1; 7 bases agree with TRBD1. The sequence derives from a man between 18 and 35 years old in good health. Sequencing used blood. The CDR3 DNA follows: TGTGCCAGCAGCCAAGCCCAGGGGGACACTGAAGCTTTCTTT. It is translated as CASSQAQGDTEAFF.